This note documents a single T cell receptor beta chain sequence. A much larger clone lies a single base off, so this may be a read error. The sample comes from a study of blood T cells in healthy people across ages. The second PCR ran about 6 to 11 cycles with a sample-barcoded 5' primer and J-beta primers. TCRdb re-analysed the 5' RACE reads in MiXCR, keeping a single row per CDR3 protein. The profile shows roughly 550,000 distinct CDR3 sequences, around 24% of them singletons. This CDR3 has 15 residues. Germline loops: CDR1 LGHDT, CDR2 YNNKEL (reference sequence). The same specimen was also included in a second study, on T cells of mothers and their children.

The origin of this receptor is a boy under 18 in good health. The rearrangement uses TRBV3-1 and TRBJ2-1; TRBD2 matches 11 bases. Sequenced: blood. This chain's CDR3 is CAISLGTSGNNEQFF. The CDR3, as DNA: TGTGCCATCAGCCTAGGGACTAGCGGAAACAATGAGCAGTTCTTC.